This TCR beta chain comes out of a study of tumor-infiltrating lymphocytes in localized non-small cell lung cancer (dated by TCRdb to about 2021). Study-level background: The cohort covered several histologies, both smokers and never-smokers, and patients whose samples were collected after neoadjuvant chemotherapy. A total of roughly 57 patients were included in the paired tumor versus uninvolved lung comparison of immunoSEQ T-cell fraction. TCR sequencing was one of several integrated assays, alongside flow cytometry, multiplex immunofluorescence, RNA-seq, exome sequencing and proteomics, applied to the same patients. From each patient came resected tumor tissue plus uninvolved lung tissue from that same patient, and the uninvolved lung tissue was described as non-adjacent to the tumor. The overall ICON cohort comprised under 170 surgical patients with localized non-small cell lung cancer whose tumors were resected.

As regards this clone: There is no known antigen for this receptor. No much larger clone is present one base from it, and per-base qualities are unavailable.

Study-wide conclusions, independent of this receptor: Recurrence-free survival showed no association with tumor T-cell fraction measured by TCR sequencing (p = 0.61). Because different assays used different pieces of the same tissue, technical variation could not be distinguished from intratumor heterogeneity. TCR-derived T-cell fraction did not differ between the flow cytometry-defined immunotypes IM1 (good prognosis) and IM2 (poor prognosis). Because assay coverage varied across patients depending on available tissue quantity, TCR sequencing was performed for only a subset of the cohort. Consistent with immunofluorescence CD3 counts, TCRbeta sequencing supported greater T cell infiltration in tumors than in uninvolved lung tissue.

The CDR3 numbers 13 residues from cysteine through phenylalanine. Of the read, only the CDR3 DNA is kept; its 39 bases are in frame from base 1. V is cut by 2 bases and J by 5 bases, and the space between the germline ends is 9 bases. CDR1 and CDR2, per the germline V gene, are MNHNS and SASEGT. Enrollment in ICON was initiated in the first half of 2016, and the last patient was enrolled in late 2018. In a subcohort of about 76 patients, fresh tumor and matched uninvolved tissue were collected for in-depth immune analyses, with TCR sequencing among those analyses. TCR sequencing was performed on DNA isolated from bulk tissue, without cell sorting. The T-cell fraction in tumor and uninvolved lung tissue was provided by TCR sequencing with the immunoSEQ assay. The original pipeline was this. For survival analysis, patients were divided into high (upper tertile) and low (lower two tertiles) T-cell fraction groups, which were compared by log-rank test. A signed-rank test was used to test paired tumor versus uninvolved lung differences in T-cell fraction. What TCRdb holds here is the immuneACCESS table cut down to in-frame rearrangements. Part of the clones is not present; checked against another copy, under half of the missing clones reflect an unresolved V gene, and the others are unexplained. From that table come the V and J calls and clone size; the DNA was used to work out D and trimming. Across this sample there are about 16,000 clones, with around three quarters seen only once. The ten biggest clones cover 9.4% of the sample.

The clonotype comes from a human donor with non-small cell lung cancer. Sequencing input: lung tumor tissue. Rearrangement joined TRBV6-1 to TRBJ1-2, and the D gene may be TRBD1, 6 bases matching. This receptor carries the CDR3 CASSERGAYGYTF. The bases read TGTGCCAGCAGTGAAAGGGGGGCTTATGGCTACACCTTC.